The 11 T cell receptor beta chains in this list originate from one sample, sequenced in a study of T cells in Graves' hyperthyroidism and ophthalmopathy (dated by TCRdb to about 2019). Library preparation was by multiplex PCR. Instrument used: Illumina HiSeq 2000. Amplification of TCR beta CDR3 regions was carried out from RNA transcripts. The first round of RT-PCR for the TCR CDR3 was performed with the HTBI primer set and the Qiagen OneStep RT-PCR kit. TCRdb cleaned the public reads at Q25 with fastp, built clones with MiXCR and kept in-frame beta chains. Every entry covers one CDR3 protein and lists the most common genes and DNA from its rows. The sample yields fewer than 550,000 distinct CDR3 sequences; about a sixth were counted once. The ten largest clones capture approximately 8% of the sample. The specimen sequenced was blood. The source is a woman under 30 with Graves' hyperthyroidism.

This clonotype was seen at least ten times. The DNA for the CDR3 is TGTGCCAGCAGCTACCAGGGGGCTGATGAAAAACTGTTTTTT. This gives the protein CASSYQGADEKLFF. This rearrangement joins TRBV7-2 to TRBJ1-4; 8 nucleotides match TRBD1. V dropped 4 bases and J dropped 6; count of bases not matched to a gene: 4. This CDR3 comprises 14 residues. Germline CDR1 and CDR2: SGHTA and FQGNSA.

This clonotype was seen repeatedly, ten times or more. The rearrangement joins TRBV19 to TRBJ2-1, with 7 positions matching TRBD2. CDR1 LNHDA and CDR2 SQIVND come from the germline V gene (reference sequence). V lost 6 bases to trimming and J lost 7 bases; unmatched junction nucleotides: 9. The CDR3 totals 14 residues. This CDR3 is CASRLSGGSNEQFF. The CDR3 region has the DNA TGTGCCAGTAGGCTCTCCGGCGGGAGTAATGAGCAGTTCTTC. The entire variable domain, with the rest obtained from reference TRBV19 and TRBJ2-1, is as follows: DGGITQSPKYLFRKEGQNVTLSCEQNLNHDAMYWYRQDPGQGLRLIYYSQIVNDFQKGDIAEGYSVSREKKESFPLTVTSAQKNPTAFYLCASRLSGGSNEQFFGPGTRLTVL.

In this sample, this clonotype turned up a few times. This chain links TRBV7-9 with TRBJ1-2; D may be TRBD1 (5 bases). The CDR3 has 12 amino acids. Germline CDR1 and CDR2: SEHNR and FQNEAQ (reference sequence). Trimming cost V 1 base and J 9 bases, with 9 bases left between them. The CDR3 here is CASSLVGGRYTF. In DNA, the CDR3 is TGTGCCAGCAGCTTAGTTGGGGGACGCTACACCTTC.

This clonotype has a count of ten or more. This chain connects TRBV7-9 to TRBJ2-1; 8 nucleotides line up with TRBD2. This CDR3 region has 15 residues. The germline V gene encodes CDR1 SEHNR and CDR2 FQNEAQ (reference sequence). With 1 base clipped from V and 4 bases from J, the junction kept 3 bases outside the gene matches. The CDR3 DNA sequence: TGTGCCAGCAGCTTAGTGACGGGGGGGTACAATGAGCAGTTCTTC. Its protein product is CASSLVTGGYNEQFF.

Only a few counts were recorded for this clonotype. This sequence joins TRBV6-2 or TRBV6-3 and TRBJ2-2, with D perhaps TRBD2 (6 bases). The CDR3 is 15 residues long. Between the trimmed V and J ends, which lost 2 bases and 4 bases, there was a span of 11 bases. Germline CDR1 is MNHEY and CDR2 is SVGEGT. The CDR3 DNA reads as TGTGCCAGCAGTTACCTCGGGGGAAGCACCGGGGAGCTGTTTTTT. This encodes CASSYLGGSTGELFF.

This clonotype came up many times. The genes are TRBV30 and TRBJ2-2; D gene uncertain. Germline assignment: CDR1 GTSNPN and CDR2 SVGIG (reference sequence). CDR3 length: 15 residues. V gave up 1 base and J gave up 6 bases, with 15 bases separating them. The CDR3 DNA reads as TGTGCCTGGAGTGCCCAGTGGGGTGTTCCCGGGGAGCTGTTTTTT. Protein sequence: CAWSAQWGVPGELFF. The full variable domain, rest sourced from reference TRBV30 and TRBJ2-2, is SQTIHQWPATLVQPVGSPLSLECTVEGTSNPNLYWYRQAAGRGLQLLFYSVGIGQISSEVPQNLSASRPQDRQFILSSKKLLLSDSGFYLCAWSAQWGVPGELFFGEGSRLTVL.

In its sample, this clonotype was seen a few times. This rearrangement joins TRBV27 to TRBJ2-1; D is unresolved. V lost 8 bases to trimming and J lost 9 bases, with 8 bases between them. CDR1 MNHEY and CDR2 SMNVEV come from the germline V gene (reference sequence). This CDR3 has 10 amino acids. The CDR3 spells CASGNAEQFF. The CDR3 DNA reads as TGTGCCAGCGGGAACGCTGAGCAGTTCTTC.

As for this clonotype: A much larger clone lies one base from this, so it may be a read error. This chain joins TRBV24-1 and TRBJ2-7; either TRBD1 or TRBD2 may supply D (5 bases each). The CDR3 length is 14 residues. The V end was cut by 4 bases, the J end by 2 bases, with 11 bases between. From germline, CDR1 is KGHDR and CDR2 SFDVKD. The CDR3 sequence: CATSDGAGTYEQYF. Written as DNA, the CDR3 is TGTGCCACCAGTGACGGGGCAGGGACCTACGAGCAGTACTTC.

This clonotype was observed at least ten times. This rearrangement joins TRBV3-1 to TRBJ1-4; possible D gene TRBD1, 6 bases. CDR3 size: 14 residues. Germline values: CDR1 LGHDT, CDR2 YNNKEL (reference sequence). Trimming cost V 4 bases and J 0 bases, with 6 bases left between them. The DNA of the CDR3 is TGTGCCAGCAGCCGGACAGCAACTAATGAAAAACTGTTTTTT. Translated: CASSRTATNEKLFF. Based on the CDR3 plus reference TRBV3-1 and TRBJ1-4, the full variable domain is DTAVSQTPKYLVTQMGNDKSIKCEQNLGHDTMYWYKQDSKKFLKIMFSYNNKELIINETVPNRFSPKSPDKAHLNLHINSLELGDSAVYFCASSRTATNEKLFFGSGTQLSVL.

This clonotype was recorded at least ten times. The chain uses TRBV9 and TRBJ2-5, with D maybe TRBD1 (6 bases). Trimming cost V 3 bases and J 1 base, with 16 bases left between them. Germline CDR1 reads SGDLS; CDR2 reads YYNGEE. CDR3 size: 16 residues. CDR3 residues: CASSAEQGWTQETQYF. The DNA of the CDR3 is TGTGCCAGCAGCGCGGAACAGGGTTGGACCCAAGAGACCCAGTACTTC.

This clonotype has at least ten counts. The J gene is TRBJ1-2, the V gene TRBV3-1, with no clear D. The CDR3 extends over 16 amino acids. Looked up from germline, CDR1 is LGHDT and CDR2 is YNNKEL (reference sequence). V shed 0 bases and J shed 6 bases, with 17 bases lying between them. The CDR3 DNA reads as TGTGCCAGCAGCCAAGATCAGCCCGCAGGTGGGGATGGCTACACCTTC. Encoded protein: CASSQDQPAGGDGYTF.